Given below is one TCR beta chain in context. The data were obtained in a study of shared clonotypes between healthy human individuals. The CDR3 covers 14 residues. The germline V gene has CDR1 MDHEN and CDR2 SYDVKM. V was clipped by 6 bases and J by 1 base, with 12 bases between them. The method was immunoSEQ multiplex PCR; TCRdb's version includes in-frame clones alone and lacks a portion of them. The table shows about 1.5 million clones, with about 96% occurring only once. The sample consisted of naive CD4+ T cells sorted from blood. Subset denoted: CD45RA+ positively selected. The receptor's source is a man between 25 and 39 years old in good health. The chain combines TRBV28 with TRBJ2-5, with D tentatively TRBD1 or TRBD2 (5 bases each). The chain's CDR3 is CASSPPGAQETQYF. The CDR3 region has the DNA TGTGCCAGCAGCCCACCCGGGGCCCAAGAGACCCAGTACTTC.